Listed below are T cell receptor beta chains from one sample, sequenced in a study of blood T cells in healthy people across ages. TCRdb processed the 5' RACE reads anew with MiXCR; each CDR3 protein has one entry. This sample has about 900,000 distinct CDR3 sequences, with approximately 67% found just once. Sample: blood. The receptors originated from a man aged 25-45 years in good health. The conserved cysteine and the conserved F or W are not part of the CDR3 here.

v_gene	j_gene	CDR3aa
TRBV18	TRBJ2-5	ASSPRGQFETQY
TRBV20-1	TRBJ1-1	SARDPGRAGNTEAF
TRBV12-3/TRBV12-4	TRBJ2-3	ASSPLGLNTDTQY
TRBV4-3	TRBJ1-5	ASSLSGGIDQPQH
TRBV4-1	.	ASSQEGTNHEQY
TRBV7-2	TRBJ2-6	ASNIWGGANSGANVLT
TRBV13	TRBJ2-1	ASSDRVQF
TRBV7-2	TRBJ2-1	ASSLQLAAEQF
TRBV12-3/TRBV12-4	TRBJ2-3	ASISRARSADTQY
TRBV27	TRBJ2-1	ASSLGTTSNEQF
TRBV7-9	TRBJ1-1	ASSLTPTEAF
TRBV20-1	TRBJ2-2	SASRSTGNTGELF
TRBV27	TRBJ1-4	ASSLLGKGEKLF
TRBV5-1	TRBJ2-1	ASSAGRQFYNEQF
TRBV9	TRBJ2-3	ASSSGLATSTDTQY